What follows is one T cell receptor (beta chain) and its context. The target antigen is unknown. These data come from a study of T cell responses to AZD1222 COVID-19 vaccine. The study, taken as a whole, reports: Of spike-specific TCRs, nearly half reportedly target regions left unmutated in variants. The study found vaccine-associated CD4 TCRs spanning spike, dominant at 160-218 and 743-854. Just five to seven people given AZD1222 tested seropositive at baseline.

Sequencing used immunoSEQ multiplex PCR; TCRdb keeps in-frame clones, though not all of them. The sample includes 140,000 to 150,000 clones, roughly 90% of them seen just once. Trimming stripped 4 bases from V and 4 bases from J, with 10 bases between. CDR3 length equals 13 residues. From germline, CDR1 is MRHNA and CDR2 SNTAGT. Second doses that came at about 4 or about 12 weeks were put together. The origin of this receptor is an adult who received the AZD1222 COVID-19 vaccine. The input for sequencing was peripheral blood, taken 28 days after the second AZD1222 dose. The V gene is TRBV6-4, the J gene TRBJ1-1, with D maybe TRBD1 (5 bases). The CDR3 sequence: CASSAGGGTEAFF. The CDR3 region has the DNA TGTGCCAGCAGTGCGGGGGGGGGCACTGAAGCTTTCTTT.